The 2 T cell receptor beta chains given below trace back to one sample, sequenced in a study of cytomegalovirus exposure and HLA in healthy donors. PCR was performed using 60 Vbeta and 13 Jbeta primers. Method: immunoSEQ multiplex PCR; TCRdb's copy keeps in-frame clones and lacks some. The sample yields about 160,000 clones, about 81% seen once. Source material: PBMCs. The receptor set was obtained from a girl aged 2-10 years in good health and CMV-seropositive.

The V gene is TRBV4-1, the J gene TRBJ2-7; 7 bases line up with TRBD1. V shed 1 base and J 2 bases; nucleotides not matched to a gene: 8. This CDR3 contains 16 residues. The V gene's germline CDR1 is MGHRA and CDR2 YSYEKL. The CDR3 DNA reads as TGCGCCAGCAGCCAAGTTGTAACAGGGGCGACCTACGAGCAGTACTTC. Its translation is CASSQVVTGATYEQYF.

This clone was recorded a few times. The CDR3 loop reads CASSLSNQGLFF. The DNA of the CDR3 is TGTGCCAGCAGCTTATCGAACCAGGGACTGTTTTTT. The chain recombines TRBV7-2 with TRBJ1-4; D is perhaps TRBD1 (5 bases). The CDR3 loop spans 12 amino acids. Germline V gene lookup returns CDR1 SGHTA and CDR2 FQGNSA. Trimming stripped 2 bases from V and 13 bases from J, with 11 bases between.